These T cell receptor beta chains were read from a single sample in a study of radiotherapy plus CTLA-4 blockade in lung cancer. Produced via immunoSEQ multiplex PCR; TCRdb's table is partial and in-frame only. Among about 78,000 clones listed, about 88% were seen once. Source: peripheral blood, taken from a patient treated with radiotherapy plus ipilimumab. Receptor source: a human donor with non-small cell lung cancer who had stable disease on radiotherapy plus ipilimumab. Each CDR3 is given without its conserved first and last residue. D genes are given only for firm matches. The size field is filled for only some rows; it gives once, few, many or a size class.

.,.,TRBJ1-2,TRBV28,ASSLDLMVGRVYGYT
.,.,TRBJ1-2,TRBV5-6,ASSLGSRGWGT
.,.,TRBJ2-7,TRBV5-1,ASSLAGQGLDEQY
.,.,TRBJ1-2,TRBV7-2,ASSLANYGYT
.,TRBD2,TRBJ2-7,TRBV7-7,ASSLSSGVTYEQY
.,.,TRBJ2-2,TRBV7-7,ASSPRTFTGELF
.,.,TRBJ1-1,TRBV13,ASSLDQGLTEAF
.,.,TRBJ1-4,TRBV5-4,ASSLARAGNEKLF
.,TRBD2,TRBJ2-1,TRBV5-5,ASSSGTSEYNEQF
few,TRBD1,TRBJ2-1,TRBV11-3,ASSERGTGGNEQF
.,TRBD2,TRBJ2-1,TRBV5-1,ASRLAGGPWEQF
.,.,TRBJ1-2,TRBV9,ASSVDPLDSLSSGYT
.,.,TRBJ1-5,TRBV18,ASSPRGGGPGQPQH
.,.,TRBJ2-7,TRBV5-1,ASSSGQSYEQY
.,.,TRBJ2-2,TRBV6-5,ASTQRGGSTGELF
.,TRBD2,TRBJ2-3,TRBV7-2,ASSRPGLAGGQQY
.,TRBD2,TRBJ2-7,TRBV29-1,SVLGTSGSSYEQY
.,.,TRBJ2-3,TRBV7-3,ASSLSADTQY
.,.,TRBJ1-5,TRBV30,AYDEAGGQPQH
once,TRBD1,TRBJ1-2,TRBV28,ASSDPGTGFGYT
.,.,TRBJ2-7,TRBV9,ASSPPSGPMGEQY
.,.,TRBJ1-2,TRBV28,ASSPGEYGYT
.,TRBD1,TRBJ2-3,TRBV7-9,ASSPGDSHHTDTQY
.,.,TRBJ2-3,TRBV11-1,ASSSDLGGDTQY
.,TRBD1,TRBJ2-7,TRBV28,ASSLGLQGFYEQY
.,.,TRBJ1-3,TRBV18,ASSPTVVDTIY
.,.,TRBJ1-1,TRBV13,ASSLKKLVPGGLGEAF
.,TRBD2,TRBJ2-3,TRBV29-1,SVEGGAGVETDTQY
.,.,TRBJ1-1,TRBV9,ASSPLSTLNTEAF
.,.,TRBJ1-2,TRBV5-1,ASSLEAGPNYGYT
.,TRBD2,TRBJ2-3,TRBV7-6,ASSSGVGGVADTQY
once,.,TRBJ2-1,TRBV9,ASSVVSQNYNEQF
.,.,TRBJ1-6,TRBV9,ASSVGGENSPLH
.,.,TRBJ1-2,TRBV6-1,ASTDRWDYGYT
few,.,TRBJ2-7,TRBV5-6,ASSSGGLADYEQY
.,.,TRBJ2-5,TRBV5-1,ASSFTGQETQY
.,.,TRBJ1-2,TRBV25-1,ASSEPGSFNYGYT
.,.,TRBJ1-1,TRBV4-1,ASSQGTAINTEAF
.,TRBD1,TRBJ1-2,TRBV5-4,ASSFPTATGGYGYT